These 7 T cell receptor beta chains originate from one sample sequenced in a study of graft-versus-host responses after intestinal transplantation. Some clones are missing from TCRdb's copy, which holds only in-frame ones; the method was immunoSEQ multiplex PCR. This table holds roughly 100,000 clones, roughly nine tenths found once. No cognate antigen is known for these TCRs. Material: unstimulated CD4+ T cells sorted from spleen or lymph node cells, obtained before intestinal transplant. Receptors originate from a human donor who received an intestinal transplant.

The genes are TRBV2 and TRBJ2-3; the match to TRBD1 covers 12 bases. Germline CDR1 reads SNHLY; CDR2 reads FYNNEI. The V and J ends lost 5 bases and 2 bases, in that order; junction bases with no gene match: 2. CDR3 size: 15 residues. CDR3 protein: CASSQGQGATDTQYF. For the CDR3, the DNA is TGTGCCAGCAGTCAGGGACAGGGGGCCACAGATACGCAGTATTTT.

This chain joins TRBV6-4 and TRBJ2-7; no firm D call. The germline V gene encodes CDR1 MRHNA and CDR2 SNTAGT. The CDR3 totals 16 residues. Between the trimmed V and J ends, which lost 0 bases and 0 bases, there was a span of 12 bases. The CDR3 bases are TGTGCCAGCAGTGACTCGTCAAGGGTCCCCTCCTACGAGCAGTACTTC. It specifies CASSDSSRVPSYEQYF.

The chain is built from TRBV5-1 and TRBJ1-1; maybe TRBD1 (5 bases). V was trimmed by 4 bases and J by 4 bases, leaving 20 bases between them. The CDR3 contains 16 residues. Germline assignment: CDR1 SGHRS and CDR2 YFSETQ. CDR3 residues: CASSPKWVGDATEAFF. CDR3 sequence (DNA): TGCGCCAGCAGCCCTAAGTGGGTAGGGGATGCCACTGAAGCTTTCTTT.

The chain recombines TRBV18 with TRBJ2-3; D is ambiguous. Trimming removed 4 bases from V and 0 bases from J, with 14 bases in between. Germline lookup yields CDR1 KGHSH and CDR2 LQKENI. The CDR3 extends over 16 amino acids. CDR3 protein: CASSLSSSPSTDTQYF. In DNA, the CDR3 is TGTGCCAGCTCACTTTCCAGCAGCCCTAGCACAGATACGCAGTATTTT.

This clone was seen more than once but under ten times. The gene calls are TRBV7-9 and TRBJ2-7; D remains ambiguous. In germline, CDR1 is SEHNR, CDR2 FQNEAQ (reference sequence). The CDR3 has 12 residues. V was cut by 5 bases and J by 2 bases, with 7 bases left in between. For the CDR3, the DNA is TGTGCCAGCAGCGTCCGGGCCTACGAGCAGTACTTC. Encoded protein: CASSVRAYEQYF.

The V call is TRBV7-6, the J call TRBJ1-5; possibly TRBD1 for D (5 bases). The CDR3 length is 16 residues. The germline V gene encodes CDR1 SGHVS and CDR2 FNYEAQ. Trimming pared 1 base from V and 1 base from J, leaving 11 bases between. CDR3 protein: CASSLGGGQSNQPQHF. For the CDR3, the DNA is TGTGCCAGCAGCTTAGGTGGGGGTCAGAGCAATCAGCCCCAGCATTTT.

The chain is built from TRBV7-2 and TRBJ2-1, with D unclear. The ends were cut back, 4 bases at V and 10 bases at J, with 8 bases in the middle. The CDR3 runs 11 residues. Germline loops: CDR1 SGHTA, CDR2 FQGNSA. DNA for the CDR3: TGTGCCAGCAGCTCAGTTAGAGAGCAGTTCTTC. It encodes CASSSVREQFF.